The 10 T cell receptor beta chains in this list originate from one sample, sequenced in a study of breast tumors, draining lymph nodes, adjacent tissues. Breast cancer patients provided tissue from their axillary draining lymph nodes. Each CDR3 protein is one row after TCRdb ran MiXCR on the multiplex PCR reads. The table records about 100,000 distinct CDR3 sequences, 21% of them present only once. Sequencing was carried out using axillary lymph node tissue. Receptor source: a female donor with breast cancer. Some clones in this sample may be carry-over from other donors' samples.

This clonotype has a count of ten or more. The CDR3 reads CAAWGDTIYF. CDR3 DNA: TGTGCCGCCTGGGGGGACACCATATATTTT. This sequence joins TRBV10-3 and TRBJ1-3; TRBD1 might be the D (5 bases). The CDR3 has 10 residues. V lost 11 bases and J lost 8, with 10 bases in between. Germline V gene sequence: CDR1 ENHRY, CDR2 SYGVKD.

A note on this clonotype: A read error may account for a junction end that differs from germline. The chain carries TRBV10-2 and TRBJ1-6, with a possible D match to TRBD1 (5 bases). From germline, CDR1 is WSHSY and CDR2 SAAADI. The CDR3 contains 15 residues. CDR3 amino acids: CASSEGQSYNSPLRF. The CDR3 nucleotides are TGCGCCAGCAGTGAGGGACAATCCTATAATTCACCCCTCCGCTTT.

About this clonotype itself: This may arise from a read error, as a much more abundant clone is one base away. The conserved final phenylalanine or tryptophan is absent from the CDR3, which likely points to a read error. J is TRBJ2-1 and V is TRBV4-1; D gene unclear. V was cut by 6 bases and J by 4 bases, with 10 bases left in between. This CDR3 has 13 amino acids. Germline V gene data show CDR1 as MGHRA and CDR2 as YSYEKL. DNA of the CDR3: TGCGCCAGCAGAAAAACGTTTTACAATGAGCAGTTCCTC. This gives the protein CASRKTFYNEQFL.

This clonotype was picked up many times. The rearrangement links TRBV5-6 to TRBJ2-5; 8 bases map to TRBD2. Germline trimming cut 6 bases from V and 6 bases from J; bases unmatched to any gene: 7. Germline V gives CDR1 SGHDT, CDR2 YYEEEE. This CDR3 has 13 residues. This CDR3 reads CASTPGGGQTQYF. The CDR3 bases are TGTGCCAGCACCCCCGGGGGGGGGCAGACCCAGTACTTC.

This clonotype was found a few times. The chain joins TRBV5-1 to TRBJ2-4; 12 nucleotides align to TRBD2. The CDR3 is 17 amino acids. Germline-derived CDR1 and CDR2 are SGHRS and YFSETQ. J lost 2 bases, V lost 0 bases, and 3 bases had no gene match. The CDR3 sequence: CASSLGLAGATKNIQYF. CDR3 bases: TGCGCCAGCAGCTTGGGACTAGCGGGAGCGACCAAAAACATTCAGTACTTC.

In its sample, this clonotype was seen many times. The V and J genes are TRBV12-3 or TRBV12-4 and TRBJ2-3; tentative D call: TRBD1 (5 bases). This CDR3 spans 11 amino acids. Deletions cut 8 bases from V and 5 bases from J, with 8 bases between. CDR3 sequence reads: CASAQGDTQYF. DNA for the CDR3: TGTGCCAGCGCCCAGGGAGATACGCAGTATTTT.

This clonotype occurred many times. J is TRBJ1-5 and V is TRBV2, with D unclear. V lost 5 bases to trimming and J lost 1 base, with 9 bases between them. The CDR3 runs 14 residues. Looked up from germline, CDR1 is SNHLY and CDR2 is FYNNEI. The CDR3 sequence: CASSPSRSNQPQHF. CDR3 sequence (DNA): TGTGCCAGCAGTCCCTCAAGGAGCAATCAGCCCCAGCATTTT.

The chain's CDR3 is CASSSGQGGDGYTF. In DNA form, the CDR3 reads TGTGCCAGCAGTTCGGGACAGGGGGGCGATGGCTACACCTTC. V is TRBV27 and J is TRBJ1-2; 11 positions agree with TRBD1. V gave up 4 bases and J gave up 6 bases; unmatched junction bases: 4. The length of the CDR3 is 14 residues. Germline assignment: CDR1 MNHEY and CDR2 SMNVEV (reference sequence).

There are many counts of this clonotype. CDR3 in amino acids: CASRPPGLVTYEQYF. CDR3 in DNA: TGTGCCAGCAGGCCCCCGGGACTAGTGACCTACGAGCAGTACTTC. V and J are TRBV28 and TRBJ2-7; TRBD2 agrees at 8 bases. This CDR3 spans 15 amino acids. Germline trimming cut 6 bases from V and 2 bases from J; bases unmatched to any gene: 9. In germline, CDR1 is MDHEN, CDR2 SYDVKM.

At least ten counts were recorded for this clonotype. V and J are TRBV20-1 and TRBJ2-1; no clear D. V lost 6 bases to trimming and J lost 12 bases, with 15 bases between them. The CDR3 sequence is 11 residues long. Germline CDR1 and CDR2: DFQATT and SNEGSKA (reference sequence). The CDR3 nucleotides are TGCAGTGCCGACGGATCCGTGGGGCAGTTCTTC. Its protein product is CSADGSVGQFF.